The subject of this entry is one T cell receptor beta chain. V shed 0 bases, J shed 6 bases, and the junction held 6 bases outside the gene matches. The CDR3 is 16 amino acids. Germline assignment: CDR1 MNHEY and CDR2 SVGAGI. Time point reported: sample taken at primary tumor resection. This sample is drawn from a study of spatial heterogeneity in lung cancer. Study-level information: There were consistently more beta-chain sequences detected than alpha-chain sequences.

TCRdb processed the 5' RACE reads anew with MiXCR; each CDR3 protein has one entry. The repertoire holds around 6,000 distinct CDR3 sequences, about 8% seen once, with around 18% in the top ten. The specimen comprised normal lung tissue next to the tumor, sampled at surgery. The V call is TRBV6-5, the J call TRBJ2-2; 8 positions agree with TRBD1. The receptor was derived from a female donor with early-stage non-small cell lung cancer. The CDR3 sequence: CASSYSGQVAAGELFF. For the CDR3, the DNA is TGTGCCAGCAGTTACTCGGGACAGGTGGCCGCCGGGGAGCTGTTTTTT.